These 23 T cell receptor beta chains came from one sample sequenced in a study of glioma-infiltrating T cells after dendritic cell vaccination. Noted time point: after dendritic cell vaccination, including at tumor progression/relapse. Sequencing used immunoSEQ multiplex PCR; TCRdb keeps in-frame clones, though not all of them. The sample comprises 90,000 to 95,000 clones, 75% to 85% of which are singletons, and approximately 2% rests with the top ten. Here the sequenced sample was blood, taken after dendritic cell vaccination. The receptors were sampled from a human donor with glioblastoma.

V usage is TRBV7-9 and J usage is TRBJ1-1, with a possible D match to TRBD1 (5 bases). Germline assignment: CDR1 SEHNR and CDR2 FQNEAQ (reference sequence). The CDR3 length is 12 residues. V was trimmed by 1 base and J by 10 bases, leaving 10 bases between them. CDR3 nucleotide sequence: TGTGCCAGCAGCTTAGTCTCCAGGGCAGCTTTCTTT. This translates into CASSLVSRAAFF.

This chain uses TRBV30 with TRBJ1-4, with 7 positions matching TRBD1. Germline V gives CDR1 GTSNPN, CDR2 SVGIG (reference sequence). The V segment lost 3 bases and the J segment 7 bases; nucleotides outside the gene matches: 2. The CDR3 contains 12 residues. The CDR3 DNA sequence: TGTGCCTGGAGGAACAGGGGTGAAAAACTGTTTTTT. It specifies CAWRNRGEKLFF.

The chain uses TRBV14 and TRBJ2-1; D gene unclear. Germline CDR1 and CDR2: SGHDN and FVKESK. V was shortened by 5 bases and J by 5 bases, with 16 bases between the two germline ends. The CDR3 spans 15 residues. The CDR3 DNA follows: TGTGCCAGCAGCTACACCGGGTCACTCAACAATGAGCAGTTCTTC. Residues: CASSYTGSLNNEQFF.

V and J are TRBV9 and TRBJ1-1; D gene unclear. V was pared by 0 bases and J by 4 bases, with 7 bases between. This CDR3 comprises 13 residues. Per germline, CDR1 SGDLS and CDR2 YYNGEE. CDR3 sequence: CASSVGGFTEAFF. The CDR3 DNA reads as TGTGCCAGCAGCGTAGGAGGGTTCACTGAAGCTTTCTTT.

The chain uses TRBV28 and TRBJ2-7; D call uncertain. Germline CDR1 is MDHEN and CDR2 is SYDVKM. V was clipped by 6 bases and J by 3 bases, with 6 bases between them. The CDR3 extends over 11 amino acids. The CDR3 bases are TGTGCCAGCAGCCGAGGCTACGAGCAGTACGTC. Translation gives CASSRGYEQYV.

This clone was counted once. The rearrangement uses TRBV14 and TRBJ2-5; the match to TRBD2 covers 13 bases. The ends lost 4 bases at V and 1 base at J; junction bases unmatched: 6. Looked up from germline, CDR1 is SGHDN and CDR2 is FVKESK. CDR3 size: 17 residues. CDR3 loop: CASSPRTSGSFQETQYF. The CDR3 DNA reads as TGTGCCAGCAGCCCTCGGACTAGCGGGAGTTTCCAAGAGACCCAGTACTTC.

The rearrangement uses TRBV5-6 and TRBJ1-4; 8 bases match TRBD1. The germline CDR1 and CDR2 sequences are SGHDT and YYEEEE. The CDR3 has 15 residues. The ends lost 4 bases at V and 4 bases at J; junction bases unmatched: 6. CDR3 nucleotide sequence: TGTGCCAGCAGCCTCTTGGACAGGGATAATGAAAAACTGTTTTTT. It yields the protein CASSLLDRDNEKLFF.

This chain uses TRBV6-1 with TRBJ1-4; D gene uncertain. V lost 5 bases to trimming and J lost 5 bases, with 15 bases between them. Germline assignment: CDR1 MNHNS and CDR2 SASEGT. There are 15 residues in the CDR3. The CDR3 coding sequence is TGTGCCAGCAGTTTTGGGCAGGTTGGGAATGAAAAACTGTTTTTT. It yields the protein CASSFGQVGNEKLFF.

The chain employs TRBV5-1 and TRBJ1-2, with a possible D match to TRBD1 (6 bases). Germline V gives CDR1 SGHRS, CDR2 YFSETQ. Trimming removed 4 bases from V and 5 bases from J, with 12 bases in between. The CDR3 has 13 residues. The CDR3 is CASSESTGYGYTF. The CDR3 DNA sequence: TGCGCCAGCAGCGAGAGTACAGGGTATGGCTACACCTTC.

The V call is TRBV12-5, the J call TRBJ2-5, with TRBD2 matching 10 bases. V shed 6 bases and J 1 base; nucleotides not matched to a gene: 5. Germline assignment: CDR1 LGHNT and CDR2 FRNRAP. This CDR3 region has 15 residues. The chain's CDR3 is CASGLAGGFQETQYF. DNA of the CDR3: TGTGCTAGTGGCTTAGCGGGGGGTTTCCAAGAGACCCAGTACTTC.

This clone was picked up a small number of times. V gene TRBV27 combines with J gene TRBJ2-5; D perhaps matches TRBD1 (6 bases). CDR1 MNHEY and CDR2 SMNVEV come from the germline V gene (reference sequence). The CDR3 is made up of 13 amino acids. Trimming took 5 bases from V and 3 from J, leaving 10 bases between them. The CDR3 nucleotides read TGTGCCAGCAGTCCTTGGACAGAAGAGACCCAGTACTTC. It specifies CASSPWTEETQYF.

The V and J genes are TRBV15 and TRBJ1-2, with 8 bases fitting TRBD1. V lost 2 bases to trimming and J lost 8 bases; unmatched junction nucleotides: 13. Germline V gives CDR1 LNHNV, CDR2 YYDKDF (reference sequence). This CDR3 spans 16 amino acids. The CDR3 here is CATSRPPGQDPLGYTF. Here the CDR3 DNA reads TGTGCCACCAGCAGACCTCCGGGACAGGATCCCCTGGGCTACACCTTC.

CDR3 coding DNA: TGTGCCACCACCCCCGGGGGGAACAATCAGCCCCAGCATTTT. Its translation: CATTPGGNNQPQHF. This rearrangement joins TRBV6-5 to TRBJ1-5; maybe TRBD1 (5 bases). The germline V and J ends were trimmed by 10 bases and 3 bases, with 16 bases remaining between them. Germline loops: CDR1 MNHEY, CDR2 SVGAGI. The CDR3 length is 14 residues.

This clone has a single count. This chain uses TRBV5-1 with TRBJ2-7, with D perhaps TRBD1 (5 bases). The V gene's germline CDR1 is SGHRS and CDR2 YFSETQ. There are 18 residues in the CDR3. The germline V and J ends were trimmed by 0 bases and 4 bases, with 23 bases remaining between them. In DNA, the CDR3 is TGCGCCAGCAGCTTGGCAGGGCCCGACCCCCTGGAGACATACGAGCAGTACTTC. Protein product: CASSLAGPDPLETYEQYF.

V and J are TRBV5-1 and TRBJ2-1; 7 bases match TRBD1. The CDR3 sequence is 13 residues long. CDR1 is SGHRS and CDR2 is YFSETQ in the germline V gene. V was clipped by 4 bases and J by 5 bases; unmatched bases: 3. CDR3 bases: TGCGCCAGCAGCCCGGGACAGAACAATGAGCAGTTCTTC. Translating gives CASSPGQNNEQFF.

This clone was counted a few times. Its ends do not fully match the called genes, so a read error is possible. The gene calls are TRBV28 and TRBJ1-4; 9 bases agree with TRBD1. The CDR3 runs to 11 residues. Germline loops: CDR1 MDHEN, CDR2 SYDVKM. The CDR3 DNA is TGTGCCAGCAGTTCGGACAGGGGCTTACTTTTT. Protein product: CASSSDRGLLF.

A few counts support this clone. V usage is TRBV9 and J usage is TRBJ2-1; unclear D gene. The length of the CDR3 is 12 residues. Germline assignment: CDR1 SGDLS and CDR2 YYNGEE. Trimming left V 5 bases short and J 5 bases short, with 8 bases between. CDR3 region: CASRDTDNEQFF. The CDR3 nucleotides read TGTGCCAGCAGAGACACAGACAATGAGCAGTTCTTC.

The J gene is TRBJ2-3, the V gene TRBV14; possible D gene TRBD1, 5 bases. Looked up from germline, CDR1 is SGHDN and CDR2 is FVKESK. Trimming took 2 bases from V and 1 from J, leaving 16 bases between them. The CDR3 consists of 17 residues. In nucleotides, the CDR3 is TGTGCCAGCAGCCAATATTTAAGGGGCGGCGGCACAGATACGCAGTATTTT. Its protein product is CASSQYLRGGGTDTQYF.

The chain recombines TRBV11-3 with TRBJ1-2; TRBD1 aligns across 8 bases. Per the germline V gene, CDR1 is SGHNT and CDR2 is YENEEA. The CDR3 is made up of 14 amino acids. Germline trimming cut 0 bases from V and 4 bases from J; bases unmatched to any gene: 1. The CDR3 nucleotides are TGTGCCAGCAGCTTAGATGACAGGGGCTATGGCTACACCTTC. It specifies CASSLDDRGYGYTF.

A note on this clone: Mismatch with germline at one junction end may stem from a read error. V gene TRBV12-5 combines with J gene TRBJ2-1; no clear D. CDR1 LGHNT and CDR2 FRNRAP come from the germline V gene. The CDR3 is 15 residues long. The chain's CDR3 is CASGSRVSSSNEQFF. CDR3 coding DNA: TGTGCTAGTGGTAGTCGGGTCTCCTCCTCCAATGAGCAGTTCTTC.

V gene TRBV7-2 combines with J gene TRBJ1-1; the match to TRBD1 covers 8 bases. Trimming took 5 bases from V and 1 from J; bases not matched to a gene: 6. The germline gives CDR1 SGHTA, CDR2 FQGNSA. CDR3 length: 15 residues. The CDR3 DNA reads as TGTGCCAGCAGCCCAATAGGACAGGGGAACACTGAAGCTTTCTTT. This sequence encodes CASSPIGQGNTEAFF.

CDR3 sequence (DNA): TGTGCCAGCAGCGTCGGACAGTTAGGGGAAAAACTGTTTTTT. Translation gives CASSVGQLGEKLFF. The rearrangement links TRBV7-2 to TRBJ1-4; tentatively, D is TRBD1 (6 bases). Trimming removed 5 bases from V and 8 bases from J, with 15 bases in between. The germline V gene encodes CDR1 SGHTA and CDR2 FQGNSA. The length of the CDR3 is 14 residues.

The chain has TRBV7-2 and TRBJ1-2; D is ambiguous. V lost 0 bases and J lost 8, with 13 bases in between. The CDR3 covers 14 residues. Germline assignment: CDR1 SGHTA and CDR2 FQGNSA. The CDR3 region has the DNA TGTGCCAGCAGCTTAGCTCCGGACTTGAGGGGCTACACCTTC. It translates to CASSLAPDLRGYTF.